The 30 T cell receptor beta chains in this list originate from one sample, sequenced in a study of patients and donors after allogeneic stem cell transplantation. TCRdb called the RT-PCR reads again in MiXCR, with one record for every CDR3 protein. This sample has about 960,000 distinct CDR3 sequences, with 15% to 20% found just once. What was sequenced was blood, either unsorted or a sorted T cell fraction (not recorded which). The receptors originated from a human donor who was either an allogeneic HSCT recipient or a stem cell or donor lymphocyte infusion donor (not recorded which). It is not recorded whose cells these are; they may come from a transplant donor.

This chain links TRBV29-1 with TRBJ2-2, with D perhaps TRBD1 or TRBD2 (5 bases each). Germline CDR1 reads SQVTM; CDR2 reads ANQGSEA. V was trimmed by 3 bases and J by 5 bases, leaving 7 bases between them. The CDR3 has 12 amino acids. Here the CDR3 reads CSVEWGTGELFF. The CDR3, as DNA: TGCAGCGTTGAGTGGGGGACCGGGGAGCTGTTTTTT.

This clonotype was seen more than once but under ten times. This chain connects TRBV6-4 to TRBJ1-1; the D is unclear. The CDR3 is made up of 10 amino acids. Germline V CDR1 and CDR2: MRHNA, SNTAGT. V was clipped by 4 bases and J by 10 bases, with 7 bases between them. The CDR3 region is CASSGIGAFF. DNA for the CDR3: TGTGCCAGCAGTGGAATAGGAGCTTTCTTT.

This clonotype was recorded many times. The rearrangement uses TRBV5-1 and TRBJ2-1, with 10 nucleotides matching TRBD2. In germline, CDR1 is SGHRS, CDR2 YFSETQ. Unmatched junction bases numbered 9, after V lost 0 bases and J lost 9 bases. The CDR3 is 16 amino acids. CDR3 amino acids: CASSLGAGTSVSEQFF. DNA for the CDR3: TGCGCCAGCAGCTTGGGGGCCGGGACTAGCGTCAGTGAGCAGTTCTTC.

This clonotype has just a few counts. The chain uses TRBV12-3 or TRBV12-4 and TRBJ2-7; 10 bases agree with TRBD1. CDR3 length: 14 residues. The V gene end was trimmed by 2 bases and the J gene end by 5 bases; junction bases not matched to a gene: 3. The DNA for the CDR3 is TGTGCCAGCAGTTTAAGACAGGGGGCGGACGAGCAGTACTTC. It yields the protein CASSLRQGADEQYF.

The genes are TRBV3-1 and TRBJ2-1; D gene unclear. Trimming removed 0 bases from V and 6 bases from J, with 6 bases in between. The CDR3 is made up of 13 amino acids. Per the germline V gene, CDR1 is LGHDT and CDR2 is YNNKEL (reference sequence). CDR3 DNA: TGTGCCAGCAGCCAAGATGTCCGCAATGAGCAGTTCTTC. Residues: CASSQDVRNEQFF.

This clonotype was found a few times. The chain links TRBV24-1 to TRBJ2-1, with TRBD2 identical over 8 bases. This CDR3 is built from 17 residues. Germline-derived CDR1 and CDR2 are KGHDR and SFDVKD. V shed 1 base and J 0 bases; nucleotides not matched to a gene: 4. The CDR3 nucleotides read TGTGCCACCAGTGATTTCAAGAGCGGGAGCTCCTACAATGAGCAGTTCTTC. It is translated as CATSDFKSGSSYNEQFF.

This clonotype appeared many times. The V gene is TRBV6-5, the J gene TRBJ1-2; D call uncertain. Germline CDR1 is MNHEY and CDR2 is SVGAGI. V gave up 2 bases and J gave up 2 bases, with 6 bases separating them. CDR3 length: 13 amino acids. The CDR3 region has the DNA TGTGCCAGCAGTTACGGGCAGAACTATGGCTACACCTTC. Residues: CASSYGQNYGYTF.

This chain uses TRBV7-8 with TRBJ2-2; D is perhaps TRBD2 (5 bases). The germline V gene has CDR1 SGHVS and CDR2 FQNEAQ. The CDR3 spans 15 residues. V was pared by 0 bases and J by 6 bases, with 11 bases between. The CDR3 is CASSLASKGAGELFF. CDR3 coding DNA: TGTGCCAGCAGCTTAGCCTCAAAGGGAGCCGGGGAGCTGTTTTTT. The entire variable domain, with the rest obtained from reference TRBV7-8 and TRBJ2-2, is as follows: GAGVSQSPRYKVAKRGQDVALRCDPISGHVSLFWYQQALGQGPEFLTYFQNEAQLDKSGLPSDRFFAERPEGSVSTLKIQRTQQEDSAVYLCASSLASKGAGELFFGEGSRLTVL.

This clonotype has a handful of counts. The gene calls are TRBV7-8 and TRBJ2-7; D unresolved. The CDR3 consists of 14 residues. CDR1 is SGHVS, CDR2 FQNEAQ, per germline. The V gene lost 5 bases and the J gene lost 2 bases, with 13 bases spanning the gap. CDR3 amino acids: CASSPPPFTYEQYF. CDR3 nucleotide sequence: TGTGCCAGCAGCCCCCCCCCTTTTACCTACGAGCAGTACTTC.

This clonotype is a singleton in its sample. The chain combines TRBV2 with TRBJ2-3; D call uncertain. This CDR3 spans 13 amino acids. The germline V and J ends were trimmed by 0 bases and 1 base, with 2 bases remaining between them. CDR1 is SNHLY and CDR2 is FYNNEI in the germline V gene. Here the CDR3 reads CASSEARTDTQYF. CDR3 sequence (DNA): TGTGCCAGCAGTGAAGCTCGCACAGATACGCAGTATTTT.

The chain couples TRBV6-2 or TRBV6-3 to TRBJ1-2; D gene ambiguous. V lost 2 bases to trimming and J lost 6 bases, with 13 bases between them. This CDR3 region has 14 residues. The germline gives CDR1 MNHEY, CDR2 SVGEGT. The DNA of the CDR3 is TGTGCCAGCAGTTACCTCCCGGGGTTCGATGGCTACACCTTC. It codes for CASSYLPGFDGYTF.

This clonotype was seen more than once but under ten times. The chain uses TRBV6-1 and TRBJ2-7; TRBD2 matches 7 bases. V lost 8 bases to trimming and J lost 2 bases; unmatched junction nucleotides: 6. The CDR3 spans 13 residues. Germline CDR1 is MNHNS and CDR2 is SASEGT. The CDR3 loop reads CASGLAATYEQYF. The CDR3 DNA sequence: TGTGCCAGCGGTCTAGCGGCGACCTACGAGCAGTACTTC.

This clonotype was detected a few times. This chain links TRBV4-3 with TRBJ2-1; 7 nucleotides line up with TRBD1. CDR1 is LGHNA and CDR2 is YSLEER in the germline V gene. This CDR3 contains 16 residues. V was pared by 0 bases and J by 2 bases, with 4 bases of the junction left unmatched. The CDR3 here is CASSQDSGQTYNEQFF. In DNA form, the CDR3 reads TGCGCCAGCAGCCAAGATTCGGGACAGACCTACAATGAGCAGTTCTTC.

Ten or more counts support this clonotype. This chain uses TRBV12-3 or TRBV12-4 with TRBJ1-1; D unresolved. The CDR3 spans 13 residues. V dropped 7 bases and J dropped 4 bases, with 13 bases sitting between them. The CDR3, as DNA: TGTGCCAGCAACATGAGGGCGGTCACTGAAGCTTTCTTT. Residues: CASNMRAVTEAFF.

This clonotype turned up a few times. CDR3 nucleotides: TGCAGCGTTGCCTCCGGGGCCTATGGCTACACCTTC. This codes for CSVASGAYGYTF. The chain links TRBV29-1 to TRBJ1-2; a possible D gene is TRBD1 (5 bases). Germline CDR1 is SQVTM and CDR2 is ANQGSEA. Trimming stripped 4 bases from V and 4 bases from J, with 10 bases between. The CDR3 has 12 amino acids.

This clonotype appeared a few times. The chain is built from TRBV12-3 or TRBV12-4 and TRBJ2-2; TRBD1 agrees at 8 bases. The J segment lost 4 bases and the V segment lost 6 bases, leaving 10 bases of the junction unmatched. The CDR3 contains 16 residues. The DNA of the CDR3 is TGTGCCAGCAGCCACCCCAGGGGGCGAGTCACCGGGGAGCTGTTTTTT. Encoded protein: CASSHPRGRVTGELFF.

The rearrangement links TRBV29-1 to TRBJ1-5; D unresolved. Between the trimmed V and J ends, which lost 5 bases and 0 bases, there was a span of 11 bases. CDR1 is SQVTM and CDR2 is ANQGSEA in the germline V gene. CDR3 length equals 14 residues. CDR3 nucleotides: TGCAGCGTTCCCGGGCCCGGTAGCAATCAGCCCCAGCATTTT. Translating it yields CSVPGPGSNQPQHF.

In its sample, this clonotype was seen a few times. The J gene is TRBJ2-6, the V gene TRBV18; D remains unclear. In germline, CDR1 is KGHSH, CDR2 LQKENI. This CDR3 is 18 amino acids long. V was trimmed by 2 bases and J by 0 bases, leaving 14 bases between them. CDR3 in amino acids: CASSPLRQATSGANVLTF. In DNA, the CDR3 is TGTGCCAGCTCACCATTAAGGCAGGCGACCTCTGGGGCCAACGTCCTGACTTTC.

The J gene is TRBJ2-1, the V gene TRBV7-2; perhaps TRBD2 as D (6 bases). In germline, CDR1 is SGHTA, CDR2 FQGNSA. V was trimmed by 1 base and J by 7 bases, leaving 11 bases between them. The CDR3 totals 14 residues. In DNA form, the CDR3 reads TGTGCCAGCAGCTTAGTTCGGGGGAGAAATGAGCAGTTCTTC. Its translation: CASSLVRGRNEQFF.

The V call is TRBV6-1, the J call TRBJ2-7; 8 bases fit TRBD1. The CDR3 is 15 amino acids. Germline loops: CDR1 MNHNS, CDR2 SASEGT. J lost 3 bases, V lost 4 bases, and 8 bases had no gene match. The CDR3 spells CASSVRTGSFYEQYF. CDR3 bases: TGTGCCAGCAGTGTACGGACAGGGAGTTTCTACGAGCAGTACTTC.

The gene calls are TRBV6-1 and TRBJ2-3; D is undetermined. The germline V and J ends were trimmed by 11 bases and 0 bases, with 12 bases remaining between them. Germline V CDR1 and CDR2: MNHNS, SASEGT. This CDR3 contains 13 residues. The CDR3 sequence: CAARTASTDTQYF. CDR3 DNA sequence: TGTGCCGCTCGGACGGCTAGCACAGATACGCAGTATTTT.

The CDR3 DNA follows: TGTGCCAGCAGCAGAGGACTGAGGAACACTGAAGCTTTCTTT. It codes for CASSRGLRNTEAFF. The chain uses TRBV7-9 and TRBJ1-1; D gene unclear. Germline V gene sequence: CDR1 SEHNR, CDR2 FQNEAQ (reference sequence). The germline V and J ends were trimmed by 5 bases and 1 base, with 11 bases remaining between them. This CDR3 spans 14 amino acids.

With respect to this clonotype: Its ends do not fully match the called genes, so a read error is possible. This chain links TRBV15 with TRBJ2-3; 12 positions agree with TRBD2. Germline loops: CDR1 LNHNV, CDR2 YYDKDF (reference sequence). The CDR3 consists of 16 residues. CDR3 DNA: TGTGCCTCCAGCAGCCAACTAGCGGGGGGTACAGATACGCAGTATTTT. Amino acid sequence: CASSSQLAGGTDTQYF.

The chain links TRBV5-8 to TRBJ1-2; TRBD1 is a possible D gene (5 bases). Germline V gives CDR1 SGHTS, CDR2 YDEGEE. The ends were cut back, 2 bases at V and 7 bases at J, with 15 bases in the middle. This CDR3 is built from 14 residues. CDR3: CASSFQGRRSGYTF. The CDR3 DNA follows: TGTGCCAGCAGCTTCCAGGGCAGACGTAGTGGCTACACCTTC.

This clonotype was picked up a small number of times. J is TRBJ1-1 and V is TRBV18; maybe TRBD1 (6 bases). The CDR3 totals 12 residues. The V gene lost 6 bases and the J gene lost 2 bases, with 7 bases spanning the gap. The germline V gene encodes CDR1 KGHSH and CDR2 LQKENI. The CDR3 DNA reads TGTGCCAGCTCGGACAGTAACACTGAAGCTTTCTTT. This encodes CASSDSNTEAFF.

This clonotype was detected many times. The genes are TRBV25-1 and TRBJ2-1; 9 nucleotides agree with TRBD1. V was pared by 3 bases and J by 8 bases, with 11 bases of the junction left unmatched. The CDR3 is 16 amino acids. Germline V gene lookup returns CDR1 MGHDK and CDR2 SYGVNS. In nucleotides, the CDR3 is TGTGCCAGCAGTGATACCGGGACAGGGTATCGTGATGAGCAGTTCTTC. This gives the protein CASSDTGTGYRDEQFF.

This clonotype has a handful of counts. This rearrangement joins TRBV9 to TRBJ2-1, with a possible D match to TRBD2 (5 bases). Germline V gene lookup returns CDR1 SGDLS and CDR2 YYNGEE. With 0 bases removed from V and 9 bases from J, the gap between germline ends came to 13 bases. The length of the CDR3 is 14 residues. CDR3 DNA sequence: TGTGCCAGCAGCGTAGGGGTGACGGGGTTTGAGCAGTTCTTC. It is translated as CASSVGVTGFEQFF.

The rearrangement uses TRBV12-3 or TRBV12-4 and TRBJ1-2; tentative D call: TRBD1 (6 bases). The V and J ends lost 5 bases and 8 bases respectively, with 18 bases between them. The CDR3 is 14 residues long. The CDR3 bases are TGTGCCAGCAGTCTGGCCGGAGACAGGAGGGGCTACACCTTC. Translating gives CASSLAGDRRGYTF.

In the case of this clonotype: A much more abundant neighbour one base away suggests this may be a read error. The V and J genes are TRBV20-1 and TRBJ1-2, with unresolved D. The germline gives CDR1 DFQATT, CDR2 SNEGSKA (reference sequence). CDR3 length: 10 residues. V was cut by 3 bases and J by 4 bases, with 3 bases left in between. The CDR3 bases are TGCAGTGCTAGTGTCTATGGCTACACCTTC. Its protein product is CSASVYGYTF.

The CDR3 here is CASSVEGGGAKLFF. CDR3 bases: TGTGCCAGCAGCGTAGAAGGGGGCGGTGCAAAACTGTTTTTT. V and J are TRBV9 and TRBJ1-4; 7 nucleotides align to TRBD1. V was clipped by 0 bases and J by 10 bases; unmatched bases: 6. Germline values: CDR1 SGDLS, CDR2 YYNGEE. CDR3 size: 14 residues.